Included here is one T cell receptor beta chain sequence, with context. Its cognate antigen is unknown. The sample originates from a study of Ad26.COV2.S vaccination and SARS-CoV-2 variants. Study as a whole: Intramuscular Ad26.COV2.S doses were given once or twice, 56 days apart.

General study points: Placebo recipients trailed vaccine recipients in spike-specific TCR breadth. Recipients of vaccine and of placebo showed similar breadth of their non-spike TCR repertoires.

TCRdb's copy holds only in-frame clones and misses some; the assay was immunoSEQ multiplex PCR. The sample contains over 350,000 clones, about nine tenths of which appear only once. The treatment is: around 19 received Ad26.COV2.S at low or high dose, single or two shots; about 5 received placebo; per-sample allocation not given. The investigators took samples on day 63 after the first vaccine or placebo injection. A Boston donor was an adult aged 18-55 years. Per germline, CDR1 SNHLY and CDR2 FYNNEI. Germline trimming cut 6 bases from V and 2 bases from J; bases unmatched to any gene: 1. This CDR3 has 15 residues.

The sample here was peripheral blood, taken in a trial of Ad26.COV2.S vaccine versus placebo. The chain uses TRBV2 and TRBJ2-1; TRBD2 matches at 13 bases. The receptor's source is a person between 18 and 65 years old who received the Ad26.COV2.S COVID-19 vaccine or a placebo. The CDR3 here is CASRGLAGPYNEQFF. CDR3 sequence (DNA): TGTGCCAGCAGGGGACTAGCGGGACCCTACAATGAGCAGTTCTTC.